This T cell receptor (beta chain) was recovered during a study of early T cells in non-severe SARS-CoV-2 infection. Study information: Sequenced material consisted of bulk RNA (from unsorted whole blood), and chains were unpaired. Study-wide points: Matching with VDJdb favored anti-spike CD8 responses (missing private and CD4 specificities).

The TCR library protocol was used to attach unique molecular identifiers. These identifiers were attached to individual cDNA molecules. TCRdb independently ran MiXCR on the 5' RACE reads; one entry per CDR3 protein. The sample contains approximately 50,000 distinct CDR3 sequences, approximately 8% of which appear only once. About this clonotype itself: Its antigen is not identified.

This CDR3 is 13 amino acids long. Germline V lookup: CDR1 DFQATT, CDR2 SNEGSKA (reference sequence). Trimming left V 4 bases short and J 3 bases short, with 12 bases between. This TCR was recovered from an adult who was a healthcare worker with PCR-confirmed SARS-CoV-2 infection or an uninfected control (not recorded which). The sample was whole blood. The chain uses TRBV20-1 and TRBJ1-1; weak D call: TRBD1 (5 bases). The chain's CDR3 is CSAKGRGHTEAFF. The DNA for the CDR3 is TGCAGTGCTAAGGGGAGAGGGCACACTGAAGCTTTCTTT.